Presented here are 19 T cell receptor beta chains from one specimen sequenced in a study of blood T cell repertoires in COVID-19. TCRdb's copy holds only in-frame clones and misses some; the assay was immunoSEQ multiplex PCR. Among roughly 200,000 clones, roughly four fifths were seen once, and the ten largest hold 8% to 10%. Sequenced input: peripheral blood. The receptors originated from a woman older than 75 with COVID-19, enrolled during active disease.

The rearrangement links TRBV7-8 to TRBJ1-3; D is possibly TRBD1 (6 bases). CDR1 is SGHVS and CDR2 is FQNEAQ in the germline V gene. V was shortened by 4 bases and J by 2 bases, with 21 bases between the two germline ends. The CDR3 is made up of 18 amino acids. The CDR3 coding sequence is TGTGCCAGCAGCTCGAGCCTTCAGGGGAGGGACACTGGAAACACCATATATTTT. This sequence encodes CASSSSLQGRDTGNTIYF. Together with reference TRBV7-8 and TRBJ1-3, the CDR3 gives the full variable domain: GAGVSQSPRYKVAKRGQDVALRCDPISGHVSLFWYQQALGQGPEFLTYFQNEAQLDKSGLPSDRFFAERPEGSVSTLKIQRTQQEDSAVYLCASSSSLQGRDTGNTIYFGEGSWLTVV.

This clone has just one count. The chain carries TRBV4-1 and TRBJ1-2; TRBD1 matches at 8 bases. This CDR3 is 16 amino acids long. The trim removed 0 bases at V and 8 bases at J, leaving 11 bases unmatched. Germline assignment: CDR1 MGHRA and CDR2 YSYEKL. The CDR3 region has the DNA TGCGCCAGCAGCCAAGATTCGGACAGGGATGAGGGAGGCTACACCTTC. Translated, it gives CASSQDSDRDEGGYTF.

The J gene is TRBJ2-1, the V gene TRBV18; TRBD1 matches at 7 bases. In germline, CDR1 is KGHSH, CDR2 LQKENI. The V and J ends lost 4 bases and 8 bases, in that order; junction bases with no gene match: 11. This CDR3 is built from 15 residues. The CDR3 loop reads CASSLTGNVNDEQFF. CDR3 bases: TGTGCCAGCTCACTGACAGGGAACGTTAATGATGAGCAGTTCTTC.

The chain employs TRBV5-4 and TRBJ1-1, with 9 positions matching TRBD1. The CDR3 is 16 amino acids. Per the germline V gene, CDR1 is SGHNT and CDR2 is YYREEE (reference sequence). V was clipped by 4 bases and J by 5 bases; unmatched bases: 12. As DNA, the CDR3 is TGTGCCAGCAGCATAGGACAGGGGTCCTGGGGGACTGAAGCTTTCTTT. This encodes CASSIGQGSWGTEAFF.

The chain uses TRBV18 and TRBJ1-2; 8 bases align to TRBD1. Germline assignment: CDR1 KGHSH and CDR2 LQKENI. V dropped 2 bases and J dropped 4; count of bases not matched to a gene: 6. This CDR3 comprises 15 residues. CDR3 residues: CASSPSGQASYGYTF. CDR3 sequence (DNA): TGTGCCAGCTCACCATCGGGACAGGCTAGCTATGGCTACACCTTC. Drawing the rest from reference TRBV18 and TRBJ1-2, the complete variable domain is NAGVMQNPRHLVRRRGQEARLRCSPMKGHSHVYWYRQLPEEGLKFMVYLQKENIIDESGMPKERFSAEFPKEGPSILRIQQVVRGDSAAYFCASSPSGQASYGYTFGSGTRLTVV.

This clone showed up just once. This chain links TRBV15 with TRBJ2-7; possibly TRBD2 for D (5 bases). Trimming pared 3 bases from V and 2 bases from J, leaving 11 bases between. The CDR3 has 14 amino acids. Per the germline V gene, CDR1 is LNHNV and CDR2 is YYDKDF (reference sequence). The CDR3 DNA is TGTGCCACCAGCAGTGGAGGTCCTACCTACGAGCAGTACTTC. Residues: CATSSGGPTYEQYF.

The chain uses TRBV30 and TRBJ1-1; 9 nucleotides line up with TRBD1. Germline V gene lookup returns CDR1 GTSNPN and CDR2 SVGIG (reference sequence). The trim removed 3 bases at V and 3 bases at J, leaving 8 bases unmatched. CDR3 length: 15 amino acids. The CDR3 here is CAWSVYRTGDTEAFF. CDR3 nucleotide sequence: TGTGCCTGGAGCGTGTATAGGACAGGGGACACTGAAGCTTTCTTT.

The rearrangement uses TRBV6-5 and TRBJ1-1; D is unclear. The V and J ends lost 5 bases and 1 base respectively, with 14 bases between them. CDR1 is MNHEY and CDR2 is SVGAGI in the germline V gene. This CDR3 region has 15 residues. CDR3 region: CASSSPGGANTEAFF. For the CDR3, the DNA is TGTGCCAGCAGTAGCCCGGGAGGCGCGAACACTGAAGCTTTCTTT.

The rearrangement links TRBV3-1 (or the pseudogene TRBV3-2) to TRBJ2-2; 14 nucleotides match TRBD2. Germline V gene lookup returns CDR1 LGHDT and CDR2 YNNKEL (reference sequence). V shed 4 bases, J shed 5 bases, and the junction held 3 bases outside the gene matches. The CDR3 totals 16 residues. The CDR3 spells CASSRRLAGGTGELFF. The CDR3 DNA sequence: TGTGCCAGCAGCCGAAGACTAGCGGGAGGGACCGGGGAGCTGTTTTTT.

The chain uses TRBV6-1 and TRBJ1-5, with TRBD1 as a possible D gene (5 bases). The germline V gene has CDR1 MNHNS and CDR2 SASEGT. V lost 3 bases to trimming and J lost 4 bases, with 19 bases between them. The CDR3 contains 17 residues. CDR3 in amino acids: CASSEGGGSRKNQPQHF. In DNA form, the CDR3 reads TGTGCCAGCAGTGAGGGGGGGGGATCAAGAAAAAATCAGCCCCAGCATTTT.

This chain links TRBV11-2 with TRBJ2-1; tentatively, D is TRBD2 (6 bases). V lost 4 bases and J lost 0, with 13 bases in between. The germline V gene has CDR1 SGHAT and CDR2 FQNNGV. The CDR3 contains 16 residues. CDR3 in DNA: TGTGCCAGCAGCTCCCGGGGGAGGAGCTCCTACAATGAGCAGTTCTTC. Its translation is CASSSRGRSSYNEQFF.

V and J are TRBV7-9 and TRBJ1-6; D possibly corresponds to TRBD1 (6 bases). With 4 bases removed from V and 7 bases from J, the gap between germline ends came to 14 bases. The germline CDR1 and CDR2 sequences are SEHNR and FQNEAQ (reference sequence). The CDR3 extends over 15 amino acids. DNA of the CDR3: TGTGCCAGCAGCTCACAGGGTCCCAACAATTCACCCCTCCACTTT. This encodes CASSSQGPNNSPLHF.

The gene calls are TRBV19 and TRBJ1-2; D call uncertain. CDR1 and CDR2 from the germline V gene are LNHDA and SQIVND (reference sequence). This CDR3 spans 11 amino acids. Trimming pared 7 bases from V and 8 bases from J, leaving 11 bases between. CDR3 in DNA: TGTGCCAGTACCTCCGGAGGGGGCTACACCTTC. It specifies CASTSGGGYTF.

The chain has TRBV14 and TRBJ1-2, with D possibly being TRBD1 (6 bases). The germline V gene encodes CDR1 SGHDN and CDR2 FVKESK. CDR3 length equals 14 residues. Trimming pared 4 bases from V and 7 bases from J, leaving 16 bases between. The CDR3 is CASSRAGGSGGYTF. The CDR3, as DNA: TGTGCCAGCAGCCGAGCGGGGGGCTCGGGTGGCTACACCTTC. Supplemented by reference TRBV14 and TRBJ1-2, the full variable domain reads EAGVTQFPSHSVIEKGQTVTLRCDPISGHDNLYWYRRVMGKEIKFLLHFVKESKQDESGMPNNRFLAERTGGTYSTLKVQPAELEDSGVYFCASSRAGGSGGYTFGSGTRLTVV.

The chain combines TRBV10-3 with TRBJ1-3; weak D call: TRBD1 (6 bases). V lost 5 bases to trimming and J lost 7 bases, with 12 bases between them. Germline V lookup: CDR1 ENHRY, CDR2 SYGVKD. CDR3 length: 13 amino acids. This chain's CDR3 is CAISWDIKNTIYF. The CDR3 region has the DNA TGTGCCATCAGTTGGGACATTAAGAACACCATATATTTT.

The chain joins TRBV28 to TRBJ1-5; D may be TRBD1 (5 bases). The CDR3 contains 13 residues. The germline V gene encodes CDR1 MDHEN and CDR2 SYDVKM. V was trimmed by 6 bases and J by 5 bases, leaving 11 bases between them. The CDR3 loop reads CASSGGEDQPQHF. As DNA, the CDR3 is TGTGCCAGCAGCGGAGGGGAGGATCAGCCCCAGCATTTT.

V and J are TRBV30 and TRBJ1-2; a weak D match, TRBD1 (6 bases). There are 17 residues in the CDR3. Germline CDR1 is GTSNPN and CDR2 is SVGIG (reference sequence). Trimming shortened V by 4 bases and J by 4 bases, and 25 bases separated the two germline ends. The CDR3 protein is CAWIGGRVMGEGYGYTF. DNA for the CDR3: TGTGCCTGGATCGGGGGGCGCGTGATGGGAGAGGGCTATGGCTACACCTTC.

A remark on this clone: Other DNA sequences of this sample code for an identical CDR3. The chain's CDR3 is CASSPRTSRNEQFF. For the CDR3, the DNA is TGTGCCAGCAGTCCAAGGACTAGCCGTAATGAGCAGTTCTTC. This chain connects TRBV28 to TRBJ2-1; 8 bases agree with TRBD2. Germline CDR1 and CDR2: MDHEN and SYDVKM. The CDR3 loop spans 14 amino acids. Germline trimming cut 5 bases from V and 7 bases from J; bases unmatched to any gene: 7.

V usage is TRBV5-1 and J usage is TRBJ1-1; 7 bases line up with TRBD1. V dropped 0 bases and J dropped 5; count of bases not matched to a gene: 10. The CDR3 extends over 16 amino acids. CDR1 SGHRS and CDR2 YFSETQ come from the germline V gene. CDR3: CASSLVEGARGTEAFF. For the CDR3, the DNA is TGCGCCAGCAGCTTGGTAGAGGGGGCCCGGGGAACTGAAGCTTTCTTT.